The TCR beta chain described here comes from a study of T cells after yellow fever vaccination. Researchers made TCR cDNA using 5'RACE template switching, and this step added a universal primer site and UMIs. Using its own MiXCR run on the 5' RACE reads, TCRdb lists one record per CDR3 protein. In the table there are 150,000 to 200,000 distinct CDR3 sequences, 6.2% of which are singletons. The CDR3 contains 15 residues. Germline V lookup: CDR1 LNHNV, CDR2 YYDKDF (reference sequence). Between the trimmed V and J ends, which lost 6 bases and 0 bases, there was a span of 12 bases. Study-level points and caveats: The study re-detected most primary-vaccination clones after the booster (roughly 96% CD4, approximately 87% CD8). Faster peaking, at day 5 versus 15, marked a secondary response that was weaker.

On this clonotype itself: Its antigen is as yet unknown.

This clonotype was obtained from a man between 18 and 35 years old who received the YFV17D yellow fever vaccine. The sequencing here drew on CD4+ T cells sorted from PBMCs, taken on the day of the first yellow fever vaccination. The chain links TRBV15 to TRBJ2-1; D uncertain. Here the CDR3 DNA reads TGTGCCACCAGGGGCGACTTAAGCTCCTACAATGAGCAGTTCTTC. Encoded protein: CATRGDLSSYNEQFF. Based on the CDR3 plus reference TRBV15 and TRBJ2-1, the full variable domain is DAMVIQNPRYQVTQFGKPVTLSCSQTLNHNVMYWYQQKSSQAPKLLFHYYDKDFNNEADTPDNFQSRRPNTSFCFLDIRSPGLGDTAMYLCATRGDLSSYNEQFFGPGTRLTVL.